These 24 T cell receptor beta chains came from one sample sequenced in a study of circulating tumor DNA in untreated peripheral T-cell lymphoma. Repertoires were generated with immunoSEQ multiplex PCR, while TCRdb's copy carries only in-frame clones and drops some. Among some 10,000 clones listed, approximately 72% were seen once. Source material: tumor tissue. Source of these receptors: a human donor with peripheral T-cell lymphoma.

The chain uses TRBV14 and TRBJ1-1; maybe TRBD1 (6 bases). V lost 4 bases and J 4 bases, leaving 19 bases between the germline ends. The CDR3 covers 16 residues. CDR1 SGHDN and CDR2 FVKESK come from the germline V gene. The CDR3 spells CASSRGASGGSTEAFF. Here the CDR3 DNA reads TGTGCCAGCAGCCGGGGGGCATCGGGTGGGAGCACTGAAGCTTTCTTT.

The rearrangement joins TRBV19 to TRBJ2-7, with a possible D match to TRBD1 (5 bases). The CDR3 totals 14 residues. V lost 3 bases, J lost 1 base, and 10 bases lay in between. Germline-derived CDR1 and CDR2 are LNHDA and SQIVND (reference sequence). The CDR3 nucleotides read TGTGCCAGTAGTATGGGCAGGGCGTCCTACGAGCAGTACTTC. Protein sequence: CASSMGRASYEQYF.

This chain joins TRBV28 and TRBJ1-4; D is possibly TRBD1 (5 bases). Per germline, CDR1 MDHEN and CDR2 SYDVKM. The CDR3 consists of 14 residues. V lost 5 bases and J lost 8, with 15 bases in between. This chain's CDR3 is CASSPPPEGEKLFF. DNA of the CDR3: TGTGCCAGCAGTCCCCCGCCAGAGGGGGAAAAACTGTTTTTT.

The CDR3 coding sequence is TGTGCCAGCAGCTTACTAGCGGGGTACGAGCAGTACTTC. Translation gives CASSLLAGYEQYF. V gene TRBV7-4 combines with J gene TRBJ2-7; 9 positions agree with TRBD2. The CDR3 length is 13 residues. Germline assignment: CDR1 SGHVT and CDR2 SQSDAQ. V was clipped by 2 bases and J by 4 bases; unmatched bases: 0.

The chain uses TRBV19 and TRBJ2-1; D gene ambiguous. The V gene lost 9 bases and the J gene lost 4 bases, with 13 bases spanning the gap. CDR3 length: 13 residues. Germline assignment: CDR1 LNHDA and CDR2 SQIVND (reference sequence). The CDR3 loop is CASADQVYNEQFF. The CDR3 coding sequence is TGTGCCAGCGCGGATCAGGTATACAATGAGCAGTTCTTC.

The chain couples TRBV14 to TRBJ1-1; no clear D. CDR3 length: 13 residues. The V gene's germline CDR1 is SGHDN and CDR2 FVKESK. Trimming shortened V by 9 bases and J by 1 base, and 12 bases separated the two germline ends. This CDR3 reads CASSSQANTEAFF. The DNA of the CDR3 is TGTGCCAGTAGCTCGCAGGCGAACACTGAAGCTTTCTTT.

J is TRBJ1-2 and V is TRBV7-8; 7 nucleotides line up with TRBD1. CDR3 size: 13 residues. CDR1 and CDR2 from the germline V gene are SGHVS and FQNEAQ. Losses at the gene ends were 5 bases for V and 2 bases for J; bases not matched to a gene: 2. In DNA form, the CDR3 reads TGTGCCAGCAGCCCGGGACAGAACTATGGCTACACCTTC. It codes for CASSPGQNYGYTF.

The chain is built from TRBV6-8 and TRBJ1-6; 9 positions match TRBD1. The CDR3 has 15 residues. The germline V gene encodes CDR1 MNHGY and CDR2 SAAAGT. Losses at the gene ends were 6 bases for V and 7 bases for J; bases not matched to a gene: 7. CDR3 loop: CASRLRDRDNSPLHF. The CDR3 bases are TGTGCCAGCAGGCTCCGGGACAGGGACAATTCACCCCTCCACTTT.

This clone was seen a handful of times. The chain links TRBV19 to TRBJ1-1, with a weak D call TRBD1 (6 bases). V was cut by 4 bases and J by 3 bases, with 21 bases left in between. Germline-derived CDR1 and CDR2 are LNHDA and SQIVND (reference sequence). The CDR3 is made up of 17 amino acids. The CDR3 reads CASSTGQWYTLDTEAFF. Here the CDR3 DNA reads TGTGCCAGTAGTACCGGACAGTGGTATACCTTGGACACTGAAGCTTTCTTT.

The genes are TRBV19 and TRBJ2-7; D unclear. The CDR3 totals 15 residues. V was clipped by 5 bases and J by 6 bases, with 20 bases between them. The germline V gene encodes CDR1 LNHDA and CDR2 SQIVND (reference sequence). The CDR3 is CASSPYSRGGREQYF. The CDR3 DNA reads TGTGCCAGTAGTCCGTACTCGAGAGGTGGGCGCGAGCAGTACTTC.

The CDR3 spells CASSLRAAGDTQYF. CDR3 sequence (DNA): TGTGCCAGCAGCCTGAGAGCGGCGGGGGATACGCAGTATTTT. The chain combines TRBV11-3 with TRBJ2-3; tentatively, D is TRBD2 (6 bases). CDR1 and CDR2 from the germline V gene are SGHNT and YENEEA. Trimming left V 5 bases short and J 6 bases short, with 15 bases between. The CDR3 covers 14 residues.

V is TRBV30 and J is TRBJ2-2, with 9 bases matching TRBD2. Unmatched junction bases numbered 8, after V lost 3 bases and J lost 6 bases. Germline CDR1 reads GTSNPN; CDR2 reads SVGIG (reference sequence). The CDR3 loop spans 15 amino acids. DNA of the CDR3: TGTGCCTGGAGAAGGCGGGGGGGCCCGTCCGGGGAGCTGTTTTTT. Translating gives CAWRRRGGPSGELFF. Full variable domain (outside the CDR3, taken from reference TRBV30 and TRBJ2-2): SQTIHQWPATLVQPVGSPLSLECTVEGTSNPNLYWYRQAAGRGLQLLFYSVGIGQISSEVPQNLSASRPQDRQFILSSKKLLLSDSGFYLCAWRRRGGPSGELFFGEGSRLTVL.

CDR3 amino acids: CASSLPTYYGYTF. The CDR3, as DNA: TGTGCCAGTAGTCTACCAACCTACTATGGCTACACCTTC. The V call is TRBV19, the J call TRBJ1-2; D unclear. V was pared by 5 bases and J by 3 bases, with 10 bases between. Germline assignment: CDR1 LNHDA and CDR2 SQIVND (reference sequence). This CDR3 spans 13 amino acids.

The chain carries TRBV14 and TRBJ1-1, with 8 bases lining up with TRBD1. The CDR3 totals 17 residues. The V segment lost 4 bases and the J segment 0 bases; nucleotides outside the gene matches: 10. CDR1 and CDR2 from the germline V gene are SGHDN and FVKESK. The CDR3 DNA is TGTGCCAGCAGCCTAGGCCCTTGGACAGGGTTGAACACTGAAGCTTTCTTT. Its translation: CASSLGPWTGLNTEAFF.

This chain uses TRBV18 with TRBJ2-3; perhaps TRBD2 as D (6 bases). With 3 bases removed from V and 4 bases from J, the gap between germline ends came to 11 bases. The CDR3 loop spans 14 amino acids. Per the germline V gene, CDR1 is KGHSH and CDR2 is LQKENI. CDR3 nucleotides: TGTGCCAGCTCACCCCTAGCGATCTCAGATACGCAGTATTTT. Translating it yields CASSPLAISDTQYF.

The gene calls are TRBV10-2 and TRBJ1-6; possible D gene TRBD1, 6 bases. The CDR3 sequence is 12 residues long. V dropped 7 bases and J dropped 9 bases, with 10 bases sitting between them. Germline V gives CDR1 WSHSY, CDR2 SAAADI. The CDR3 is CASKGHTSPLHF. Here the CDR3 DNA reads TGCGCCAGCAAGGGACATACTTCACCCCTCCACTTT.

This clone was picked up one time. The chain carries TRBV7-5 and TRBJ1-3. TRBV7-5 is designated a pseudogene. The CDR3 covers 17 residues. CDR3 nucleotides: TGTGCCAGCAGCCGAAGAGGGAACCTGTTGTCTGGAAACACCATATATTTT. Protein product: CASSRRGNLLSGNTIYF.

J is TRBJ2-7 and V is TRBV18; perhaps TRBD1 as D (6 bases). With 4 bases removed from V and 2 bases from J, the gap between germline ends came to 15 bases. Germline assignment: CDR1 KGHSH and CDR2 LQKENI. The CDR3 totals 15 residues. CDR3 sequence reads: CASSRLQGEAYEQYF. DNA of the CDR3: TGTGCCAGCTCACGTTTACAGGGTGAGGCCTACGAGCAGTACTTC.

The rearrangement uses TRBV2 and TRBJ1-2; D unresolved. Deletions cut 3 bases from V and 4 bases from J, with 6 bases between. CDR1 and CDR2 (germline): SNHLY, FYNNEI. This CDR3 spans 12 amino acids. DNA for the CDR3: TGTGCCAGCAGTGACAGTTTCTATGGCTACACCTTC. Its protein product is CASSDSFYGYTF.

The J gene is TRBJ2-2, the V gene TRBV18; D not resolved. The V gene's germline CDR1 is KGHSH and CDR2 LQKENI. The CDR3 is made up of 13 amino acids. V was clipped by 3 bases and J by 1 base, with 3 bases between them. The CDR3 DNA is TGTGCCAGCTCACCGGGGAACACCGGGGAGCTGTTTTTT. Translated, it gives CASSPGNTGELFF.

The chain has TRBV27 and TRBJ1-2; 8 nucleotides line up with TRBD1. Germline-derived CDR1 and CDR2 are MNHEY and SMNVEV (reference sequence). After removal of 5 bases from V and 2 bases from J, the junction contained 4 bases not matched to a gene. The CDR3 loop spans 14 amino acids. The CDR3 DNA follows: TGTGCCAGCAGTCCCAGACAGGGGAACTATGGCTACACCTTC. Its translation: CASSPRQGNYGYTF.

As regards this clone: At one end, the junction sequence differs from germline, possibly due to a read error. This chain uses TRBV6-8 with TRBJ1-6, with 10 bases that match TRBD1. Germline V gives CDR1 MNHGY, CDR2 SAAAGT. This CDR3 is 18 amino acids long. The CDR3 loop is CASSPLGDRGFYNSSLHF. In DNA form, the CDR3 reads TGTGCCAGCAGCCCCCTAGGGGACAGGGGATTCTATAATTCATCCCTCCACTTT.

The genes are TRBV5-1 and TRBJ2-7, with D perhaps matching TRBD1 (6 bases). This CDR3 has 14 amino acids. Germline assignment: CDR1 SGHRS and CDR2 YFSETQ. V was cut by 5 bases and J by 3 bases, with 15 bases left in between. The CDR3 is CASREGTQYYEQYF. The CDR3 DNA reads as TGCGCCAGCAGAGAGGGGACACAGTACTACGAGCAGTACTTC.

CDR3 DNA: TGTGCCAGTAGTATGCGGGGGAACACTGAAGCTTTCTTT. Amino acids: CASSMRGNTEAFF. V usage is TRBV19 and J usage is TRBJ1-1; no reliable D call. The V gene lost 3 bases and the J gene lost 1 base, with 6 bases spanning the gap. This CDR3 spans 13 amino acids. Per germline, CDR1 LNHDA and CDR2 SQIVND (reference sequence). Variable domain in full (rest from reference TRBV19 and TRBJ1-1): DGGITQSPKYLFRKEGQNVTLSCEQNLNHDAMYWYRQDPGQGLRLIYYSQIVNDFQKGDIAEGYSVSREKKESFPLTVTSAQKNPTAFYLCASSMRGNTEAFFGQGTRLTVV.